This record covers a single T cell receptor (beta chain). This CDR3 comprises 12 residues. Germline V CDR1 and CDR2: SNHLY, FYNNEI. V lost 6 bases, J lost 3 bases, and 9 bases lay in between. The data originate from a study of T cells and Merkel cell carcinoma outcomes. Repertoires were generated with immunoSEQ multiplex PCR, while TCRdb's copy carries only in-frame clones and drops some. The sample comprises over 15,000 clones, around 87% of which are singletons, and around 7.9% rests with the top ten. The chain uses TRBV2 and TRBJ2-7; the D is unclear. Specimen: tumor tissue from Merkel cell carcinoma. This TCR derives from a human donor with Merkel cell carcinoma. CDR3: CASSTKGYEQYF. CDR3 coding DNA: TGTGCCAGCAGCACAAAGGGCTACGAGCAGTACTTC.